This T cell receptor (beta chain) was sequenced in a study of T cell responses to AZD1222 COVID-19 vaccine. Pooling was applied to second doses at about 4 or about 12 weeks. A note on this clone: What it binds is not known.

General observations from the study: Donor demographics were predominantly white British with a female majority; clonal diversity may be underestimated. After the peak T cell response, and only then, were repertoires sampled. Among spike-specific TCRs, nearly half reportedly target unmutated variant regions.

The germline CDR1 and CDR2 sequences are MDHEN and SYDVKM. Trimming stripped 1 base from V and 6 bases from J, with 12 bases between. This CDR3 is built from 14 residues. This table comes from immunoSEQ multiplex PCR, and its TCRdb copy is limited to in-frame clones, with some not included. The data hold about 180,000 clones, with over 90% observed a single time. The specimen was peripheral blood, collected 28 days after the second AZD1222 dose. This sequence originates from an adult who received the AZD1222 COVID-19 vaccine. The J gene is TRBJ1-2, the V gene TRBV28, with no clear D. CDR3 residues: CASSLSVPRDGYTF. The CDR3 DNA reads as TGTGCCAGCAGTTTATCGGTGCCTCGGGATGGCTACACCTTC.